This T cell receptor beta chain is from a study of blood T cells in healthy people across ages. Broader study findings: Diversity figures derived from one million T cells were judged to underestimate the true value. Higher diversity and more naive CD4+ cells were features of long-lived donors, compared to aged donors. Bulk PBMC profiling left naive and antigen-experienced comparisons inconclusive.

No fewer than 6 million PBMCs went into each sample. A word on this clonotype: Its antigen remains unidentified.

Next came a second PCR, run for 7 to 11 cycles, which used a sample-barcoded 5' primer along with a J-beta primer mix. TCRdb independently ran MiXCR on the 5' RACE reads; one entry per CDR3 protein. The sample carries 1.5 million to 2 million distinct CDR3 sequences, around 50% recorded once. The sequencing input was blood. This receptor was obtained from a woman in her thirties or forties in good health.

Written as DNA, the CDR3 is TGTGCCAGCAGTCCCCTTCCCAGGGCAGATACGCAGTATTTT. As protein: CASSPLPRADTQYF. The rearrangement links TRBV6-5 to TRBJ2-3; a weak D match, TRBD1 (5 bases). The CDR3 has 14 amino acids. V was clipped by 5 bases and J by 4 bases, with 13 bases between them. Germline-derived CDR1 and CDR2 are MNHEY and SVGAGI.